These 4 T cell receptor beta chains were sequenced from one sample in a study of blood T cells in healthy people across ages. A sample-barcoded 5' primer and a J-beta primer mix were used in a second PCR of about 7 to 12 cycles. TCRdb re-derived calls from the 5' RACE reads in MiXCR, one entry per CDR3 protein. The sample carries approximately 730,000 distinct CDR3 sequences, about 53% recorded once. Sequenced: blood. The source is a man of 80 years or more in good health.

The count of this clonotype is one. The rearrangement links TRBV12-3 or TRBV12-4 to TRBJ2-1; TRBD2 matches 7 bases. CDR3 size: 17 residues. With V trimmed by 5 bases and J by 0 bases, 10 bases remained unmatched. CDR3 in amino acids: CASSPVLAQSSYNEQFF. For the CDR3, the DNA is TGTGCCAGCAGTCCAGTACTAGCGCAAAGCTCCTACAATGAGCAGTTCTTC.

V is TRBV25-1 and J is TRBJ2-1; TRBD1 or TRBD2 may be the D gene (5 bases each). The length of the CDR3 is 16 residues. In germline, CDR1 is MGHDK, CDR2 SYGVNS. V dropped 1 base and J dropped 3 bases, with 13 bases sitting between them. As DNA, the CDR3 is TGTGCCAGCAGTGAATCGGGGCAGCCCGTCTACAATGAGCAGTTCTTC. It is translated as CASSESGQPVYNEQFF.

This clonotype was seen more than once but under ten times. The chain uses TRBV7-9 and TRBJ1-1; D might be TRBD1 (5 bases). The CDR3 loop spans 15 amino acids. Per the germline V gene, CDR1 is SEHNR and CDR2 is FQNEAQ (reference sequence). V lost 5 bases and J 5 bases, leaving 18 bases between the germline ends. The CDR3 nucleotides read TGTGCCAGCAGCCCCACCGGGACCCGAAGGACTGAAGCTTTCTTT. This encodes CASSPTGTRRTEAFF.

This clonotype was detected only a few times. The chain is built from TRBV3-1 and TRBJ2-5; perhaps TRBD1 as D (5 bases). The germline CDR1 and CDR2 sequences are LGHDT and YNNKEL (reference sequence). The CDR3 covers 13 residues. Trimming cost V 10 bases and J 1 base, with 13 bases left between them. The CDR3 bases are TGTGCCACCGGCCCAGGGATCCAAGAGACCCAGTACTTC. Amino acids: CATGPGIQETQYF.